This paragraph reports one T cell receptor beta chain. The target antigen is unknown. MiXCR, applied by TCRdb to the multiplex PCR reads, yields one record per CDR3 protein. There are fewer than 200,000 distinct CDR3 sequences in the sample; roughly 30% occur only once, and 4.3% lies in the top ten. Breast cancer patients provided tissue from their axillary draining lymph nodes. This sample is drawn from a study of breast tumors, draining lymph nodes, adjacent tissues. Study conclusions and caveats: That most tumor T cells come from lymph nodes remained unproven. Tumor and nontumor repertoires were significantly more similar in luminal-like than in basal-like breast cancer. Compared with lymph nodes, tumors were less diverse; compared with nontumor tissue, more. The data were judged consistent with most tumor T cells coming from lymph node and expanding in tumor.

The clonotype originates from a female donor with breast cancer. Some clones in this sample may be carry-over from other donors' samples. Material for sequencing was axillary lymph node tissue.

CDR3 amino acids: CASSPGRYNEKLFF. The CDR3 DNA sequence: TGTGCCAGCAGCCCAGGGAGGTACAATGAAAAACTGTTTTTT. The chain employs TRBV11-3 and TRBJ1-4; perhaps TRBD1 as D (5 bases). The CDR3 extends over 14 amino acids. Looked up from germline, CDR1 is SGHNT and CDR2 is YENEEA. V was pared by 5 bases and J by 5 bases, with 12 bases between.